This T cell receptor beta chain was found in a study of T cells in localized non-small cell lung cancer. Study-wide results and limits: There was higher T cell clonality in uninvolved adjacent lung than in tumor, and it was highest there. Longer overall survival accompanied higher blood T cell density. Adjacent lung held a median approximately 57 of the top 100 tumor clones.

The repertoire was sequenced with immunoSEQ multiplex PCR; TCRdb's copy has only in-frame clones and lacks some. The table lists 40,000 to 60,000 clones, approximately 86% of them singletons, with about 17% in the top ten. The CDR3 is 18 amino acids. V lost 1 base to trimming and J lost 0 bases; unmatched junction nucleotides: 11. The germline V gene has CDR1 LGHNA and CDR2 YNFKEQ. Details on this clone: What it binds is not known.

The TCR originated in a female donor with stage II lung adenocarcinoma. The V call is TRBV4-2, the J call TRBJ1-2, with 7 bases aligning to TRBD1. Sequences were derived from PBMCs, sampled before any cancer treatment. The CDR3 nucleotides are TGTGCCAGCAGCCAAGGGAGCGACAGGGTTATAGCTAACTATGGCTACACCTTC. It encodes CASSQGSDRVIANYGYTF.